Below, 30 T cell receptor beta chains from the same sample are listed, as sequenced in a study of blood T cells in healthy people across ages. Then a second PCR, running about 6 to 11 cycles, was carried out with a sample-barcoded 5' primer and a J-beta primer mix. From the 5' RACE reads, TCRdb called clonotypes with MiXCR, one entry per CDR3 protein. The table includes about 580,000 distinct CDR3 sequences, around 50% detected once. What was sequenced was blood. All receptors derive from a man older than 75 in good health.

This clonotype was detected a few times. The chain recombines TRBV9 with TRBJ2-2; 12 bases fit TRBD1. The V segment lost 2 bases and the J segment 5 bases; nucleotides outside the gene matches: 13. The CDR3 covers 19 residues. CDR1 and CDR2 from the germline V gene are SGDLS and YYNGEE. The CDR3: CASSVNRDRGLLGTGELFF. In DNA form, the CDR3 reads TGTGCCAGCAGCGTTAACCGGGACAGGGGGCTATTAGGAACCGGGGAGCTGTTTTTT. The entire variable domain, with the rest obtained from reference TRBV9 and TRBJ2-2, is as follows: DSGVTQTPKHLITATGQRVTLRCSPRSGDLSVYWYQQSLDQGLQFLIQYYNGEERAKGNILERFSAQQFPDLHSELNLSSLELGDSALYFCASSVNRDRGLLGTGELFFGEGSRLTVL.

The chain uses TRBV11-2 and TRBJ2-5; possibly TRBD1 or TRBD2 for D (6 bases each). V lost 4 bases and J lost 5, with 17 bases in between. CDR1 is SGHAT, CDR2 FQNNGV, per germline. The CDR3 contains 15 residues. CDR3 in amino acids: CASSSFWRGTETQYF. DNA for the CDR3: TGTGCCAGCAGCTCGTTCTGGAGGGGGACGGAGACCCAGTACTTC.

The sample holds many counts of this clonotype. The CDR3: CASSRPPPGVGYTF. CDR3 nucleotides: TGTGCCAGCAGCCGTCCCCCGCCGGGAGTAGGCTACACCTTC. The genes are TRBV7-9 and TRBJ1-2; no clear D gene. With 5 bases removed from V and 8 bases from J, the gap between germline ends came to 18 bases. The CDR3 contains 14 residues. Germline V gene lookup returns CDR1 SEHNR and CDR2 FQNEAQ (reference sequence).

There are a few counts of this clonotype. V is TRBV6-2 or TRBV6-3 and J is TRBJ2-1; TRBD2 agrees at 14 bases. The V gene's germline CDR1 is MNHEY and CDR2 SVGEGT. The junction had 5 bases not matched to a gene; V was cut back by 8 bases and J by 11 bases. This CDR3 is built from 13 residues. The CDR3 is CASGLAGGIKQFF. The CDR3 DNA follows: TGTGCCAGCGGACTAGCGGGGGGAATAAAGCAGTTCTTC.

A single count supports this clonotype. V is TRBV20-1 and J is TRBJ1-1, with 11 bases fitting TRBD1. Per the germline V gene, CDR1 is DFQATT and CDR2 is SNEGSKA (reference sequence). CDR3 length: 14 residues. V dropped 3 bases and J dropped 3; count of bases not matched to a gene: 3. The CDR3 loop is CSARKGQGDTEAFF. The CDR3 DNA reads TGCAGTGCTAGGAAGGGACAGGGGGACACTGAAGCTTTCTTT.

J is TRBJ1-1 and V is TRBV6-6; no reliable D call. The germline gives CDR1 MNHNY, CDR2 SVGAGI (reference sequence). V was clipped by 6 bases and J by 0 bases, with 5 bases between them. This CDR3 comprises 12 residues. In DNA form, the CDR3 reads TGTGCCAGCAGGAAAATGAACACTGAAGCTTTCTTT. Protein: CASRKMNTEAFF.

This rearrangement joins TRBV4-3 to TRBJ2-3; D ambiguous. CDR1 and CDR2 from the germline V gene are LGHNA and YSLEER. The V and J ends lost 1 base and 6 bases respectively, with 11 bases between them. The CDR3 has 14 amino acids. In nucleotides, the CDR3 is TGCGCCAGCAGCCAAGGTCCCTTCGTGGATACGCAGTATTTT. Protein: CASSQGPFVDTQYF.

V is TRBV6-5 and J is TRBJ2-5; the match to TRBD1 covers 9 bases. The length of the CDR3 is 15 residues. V was clipped by 5 bases and J by 11 bases; unmatched bases: 15. Germline CDR1 and CDR2: MNHEY and SVGAGI. CDR3 sequence: CASSPRQGDSNEQYF. The CDR3 DNA is TGTGCCAGCAGTCCCCGACAGGGGGACTCCAATGAGCAGTACTTC.

The chain couples TRBV11-2 to TRBJ2-5; D may be TRBD1 (6 bases). Germline assignment: CDR1 SGHAT and CDR2 FQNNGV. This CDR3 contains 15 residues. Trimming removed 1 base from V and 4 bases from J, with 13 bases in between. The CDR3 loop reads CASSLGGIGGETQYF. CDR3 DNA sequence: TGTGCCAGCAGCTTAGGTGGTATAGGGGGAGAGACCCAGTACTTC.

A few counts support this clonotype. The chain couples TRBV7-2 to TRBJ2-1; D unresolved. Trimming stripped 5 bases from V and 0 bases from J, with 14 bases between. Germline V gives CDR1 SGHTA, CDR2 FQGNSA. The CDR3 is 16 amino acids. CDR3 protein: CASSPPGRSSYNEQFF. DNA of the CDR3: TGTGCCAGCAGCCCCCCTGGCCGGAGCTCCTACAATGAGCAGTTCTTC.

At least ten counts were recorded for this clonotype. The chain carries TRBV29-1 and TRBJ2-7; TRBD2 agrees at 8 bases. Germline assignment: CDR1 SQVTM and CDR2 ANQGSEA. CDR3 length equals 13 residues. The V segment lost 5 bases and the J segment 2 bases; nucleotides outside the gene matches: 5. The CDR3 DNA sequence: TGCAGCGTTCAACGGCGGGGGGCCTACGAGCAGTACTTC. This gives the protein CSVQRRGAYEQYF.

This clonotype came up a few times. CDR3 nucleotide sequence: TGTGCCAGCAGCCAAGTGACAGGGCCTGCTGGGGCCAACGTCCTGACTTTC. Its protein is CASSQVTGPAGANVLTF. The gene calls are TRBV3-1 and TRBJ2-6, with 7 bases identical to TRBD1. Germline lookup yields CDR1 LGHDT and CDR2 YNNKEL (reference sequence). CDR3 size: 17 residues. J lost 2 bases, V lost 1 base, and 5 bases had no gene match.

This clonotype was counted a few times. The rearrangement uses TRBV7-2 and TRBJ2-1, with TRBD1 identical over 9 bases. The trim removed 2 bases at V and 5 bases at J, leaving 4 bases unmatched. The germline gives CDR1 SGHTA, CDR2 FQGNSA. The CDR3 spans 15 residues. CDR3 nucleotide sequence: TGTGCCAGCAGCTTAACAGGGGGCCCTAACAATGAGCAGTTCTTC. Encoded protein: CASSLTGGPNNEQFF.

V and J are TRBV25-1 and TRBJ2-7; TRBD2 agrees at 12 bases. The CDR3 runs 18 residues. In germline, CDR1 is MGHDK, CDR2 SYGVNS. Trimming took 5 bases from V and 0 from J; bases not matched to a gene: 11. CDR3 bases: TGTGCCAGCAGTCCCAGGACTAGCGGGATCTCGAGCTCCTACGAGCAGTACTTC. As protein: CASSPRTSGISSSYEQYF.

A few counts support this clonotype. The chain has TRBV7-2 and TRBJ1-4, with D possibly TRBD1 on 6 matching bases. Germline V gene data show CDR1 as SGHTA and CDR2 as FQGNSA. Trimming left V 2 bases short and J 0 bases short, with 16 bases between. The CDR3 is made up of 18 amino acids. CDR3 in amino acids: CASSLWAGAGATNEKLFF. CDR3 DNA: TGTGCCAGCAGCTTATGGGCTGGAGCAGGGGCAACTAATGAAAAACTGTTTTTT.

The genes are TRBV4-3 and TRBJ2-1, with TRBD1 identical over 11 bases. Looked up from germline, CDR1 is LGHNA and CDR2 is YSLEER. V dropped 3 bases and J dropped 5; count of bases not matched to a gene: 9. The CDR3 is 17 residues long. The CDR3 sequence: CASSQMLGQGGNNEQFF. CDR3 bases: TGCGCCAGCAGCCAGATGTTGGGACAGGGGGGAAACAATGAGCAGTTCTTC.

This chain joins TRBV29-1 and TRBJ2-3; 12 bases map to TRBD2. This CDR3 region has 14 residues. J lost 4 bases, V lost 4 bases, and 3 bases had no gene match. The germline CDR1 and CDR2 sequences are SQVTM and ANQGSEA. CDR3 in amino acids: CSVGLAGVADTQYF. The CDR3 bases are TGCAGCGTTGGACTAGCGGGAGTCGCAGATACGCAGTATTTT.

With respect to this clonotype: Since a much larger clone is just one base distant, this may be a read error. This chain uses TRBV10-3 with TRBJ2-1; 8 bases fit TRBD1. This CDR3 is built from 12 residues. Germline lookup yields CDR1 ENHRY and CDR2 SYGVKD. Trimming took 9 bases from V and 10 from J; bases not matched to a gene: 8. The CDR3 sequence is CAITGTGDEQFF. In DNA, the CDR3 is TGTGCCATTACCGGGACAGGAGACGAGCAGTTCTTC.

V is TRBV5-1 and J is TRBJ2-5, with a weak D call TRBD1 (6 bases). This CDR3 spans 14 amino acids. The V and J ends lost 3 bases and 5 bases respectively, with 14 bases between them. Germline CDR1 reads SGHRS; CDR2 reads YFSETQ. Written as DNA, the CDR3 is TGCGCCAGCAGCTACCTGGACAGCGCCGAGACCCAGTACTTC. This translates into CASSYLDSAETQYF.

This clonotype was found a few times. This sequence joins TRBV7-2 and TRBJ2-7; D may be TRBD1 or TRBD2 (7 bases each). V dropped 4 bases and J dropped 0 bases, with 16 bases sitting between them. The CDR3 is made up of 16 amino acids. In germline, CDR1 is SGHTA, CDR2 FQGNSA. Here the CDR3 DNA reads TGTGCCAGCAGCTCAGAAGCGGGACAGAACTCCTACGAGCAGTACTTC. This sequence encodes CASSSEAGQNSYEQYF.

The chain is built from TRBV29-1 and TRBJ2-1; D may be TRBD1 or TRBD2 (6 bases each). V was shortened by 3 bases and J by 7 bases, with 19 bases between the two germline ends. There are 15 residues in the CDR3. Germline CDR1 reads SQVTM; CDR2 reads ANQGSEA. The CDR3 region has the DNA TGCAGCGTTGATTGGAGAGGGGGACTTCGGAATGAGCAGTTCTTC. Its protein is CSVDWRGGLRNEQFF.

The gene calls are TRBV29-1 and TRBJ1-2, with D uncertain. CDR1 and CDR2 (germline): SQVTM, ANQGSEA. The CDR3 contains 12 residues. V was clipped by 5 bases and J by 3 bases, with 10 bases between them. CDR3 in DNA: TGCAGCGTTCTCCGCCGGGACTATGGCTACACCTTC. Translated, it gives CSVLRRDYGYTF.

This clonotype occurred many times. The chain couples TRBV6-6 to TRBJ1-1; no firm D call. The V gene's germline CDR1 is MNHNY and CDR2 SVGAGI (reference sequence). The CDR3 runs to 15 residues. V was shortened by 0 bases and J by 4 bases, with 12 bases between the two germline ends. The CDR3 is CASSYSDTRGTEAFF. The CDR3 coding sequence is TGTGCCAGCAGTTACTCCGACACTCGGGGCACTGAAGCTTTCTTT.

Only a few counts were recorded for this clonotype. The genes are TRBV5-1 and TRBJ2-7, with 7 bases matching TRBD2. The CDR3 is 13 residues long. The germline V gene has CDR1 SGHRS and CDR2 YFSETQ. V lost 9 bases, J lost 1 base, and 7 bases stayed unmatched. This chain's CDR3 is CATRKGGSYEQYF. The DNA of the CDR3 is TGCGCCACACGCAAGGGAGGGTCCTACGAGCAGTACTTC.

The sample holds many counts of this clonotype. The chain couples TRBV6-6 to TRBJ1-6; a weak D match, TRBD1 (6 bases). The CDR3 is 15 residues long. In germline, CDR1 is MNHNY, CDR2 SVGAGI (reference sequence). V was pared by 0 bases and J by 7 bases, with 10 bases between. Here the CDR3 reads CASSYSETGNSPLHF. The CDR3 nucleotides are TGTGCCAGCAGTTACTCGGAAACAGGGAATTCACCCCTCCACTTT.

V and J are TRBV29-1 and TRBJ2-1; D gene ambiguous. Trimming took off 3 bases at V and 4 bases at J, with 13 bases between the two ends. The germline gives CDR1 SQVTM, CDR2 ANQGSEA. The CDR3 contains 14 residues. DNA of the CDR3: TGCAGCGTTGAGGATCCTCGGAAATACAATGAGCAGTTCTTC. Its translation: CSVEDPRKYNEQFF.

Many counts were recorded for this clonotype. V usage is TRBV6-5 and J usage is TRBJ2-7, with D possibly TRBD1 on 5 matching bases. Germline V gives CDR1 MNHEY, CDR2 SVGAGI. The CDR3 spans 15 residues. The ends were cut back, 0 bases at V and 2 bases at J, with 11 bases in the middle. The CDR3 reads CASSYSKGRPYEQYF. The CDR3, as DNA: TGTGCCAGCAGTTACTCGAAGGGGCGCCCCTACGAGCAGTACTTC.

This chain connects TRBV28 to TRBJ1-4; 8 bases match TRBD1. The CDR3 extends over 13 amino acids. The germline V gene encodes CDR1 MDHEN and CDR2 SYDVKM. Germline trimming cut 8 bases from V and 6 bases from J; bases unmatched to any gene: 5. CDR3 DNA: TGTGCCAGCCAGACAGGGGTTGATGAAAAACTGTTTTTT. Translation gives CASQTGVDEKLFF. Full variable domain (missing parts from reference TRBV28 and TRBJ1-4): DVKVTQSSRYLVKRTGEKVFLECVQDMDHENMFWYRQDPGLGLRLIYFSYDVKMKEKGDIPEGYSVSREKKERFSLILESASTNQTSMYLCASQTGVDEKLFFGSGTQLSVL.

The chain joins TRBV12-3 or TRBV12-4 to TRBJ2-7; TRBD1 aligns across 8 bases. Trimming took 5 bases from V and 9 from J; bases not matched to a gene: 12. This CDR3 is built from 14 residues. In DNA form, the CDR3 reads TGTGCCAGCAGTCCAGGACAGGGCTACAATGTGCAGTACTTC. Residues: CASSPGQGYNVQYF.

The chain has TRBV5-1 and TRBJ1-1, with a weak D call TRBD1 (6 bases). From germline, CDR1 is SGHRS and CDR2 YFSETQ. This CDR3 region has 14 residues. The V end lost 4 bases, the J end lost 1 base, and 11 bases lay between the germline ends. Here the CDR3 DNA reads TGCGCCAGCAGCGGCGGGACATCGAACACTGAAGCTTTCTTT. It translates to CASSGGTSNTEAFF.